The sequence of this T cell receptor (beta chain) was determined in a study of blood T cell repertoires in COVID-19. Profiling relied on immunoSEQ multiplex PCR, and the TCRdb table lists in-frame clones only, not all of them. The data contain 9,000 to 10,000 clones, around 80% of them singletons. The V and J ends lost 6 bases and 4 bases, in that order; junction bases with no gene match: 6. Germline V lookup: CDR1 MNHEY, CDR2 SVGAGI. This CDR3 has 14 residues. The chain recombines TRBV6-5 with TRBJ1-2; 9 nucleotides match TRBD1. The material sequenced was peripheral blood. This TCR derives from a human donor in a cohort sampled during active COVID-19. CDR3 sequence (DNA): TGTGCCAGCAGGTCCGGGGACAGGGCCTATGGCTACACCTTC. Protein product: CASRSGDRAYGYTF.